Listed here are 26 T cell receptor beta chains from one sample, sequenced in a study of T-cell reconstitution after alpha-beta-depleted transplantation in children. TCRbeta library construction was performed incorporating unique molecular identifiers. TCRdb processed the PCR reads anew with MiXCR; each CDR3 protein has one entry. The sample lists some 600,000 distinct CDR3 sequences; over 10% were seen once. Source: PBMCs, mostly from graft donor cells, taken 360 days after TCRalphabeta/CD19-depleted stem cell transplant. These TCRs come from a male patient between 5 and 17 years old who had a stem cell transplant for acute myeloid leukemia, so the T cells may come from the graft donor.

This clonotype was detected a few times. V and J are TRBV28 and TRBJ1-2; 7 nucleotides align to TRBD1. With V trimmed by 8 bases and J by 0 bases, 6 bases remained unmatched. The CDR3 is made up of 14 amino acids. CDR1 is MDHEN and CDR2 is SYDVKM in the germline V gene. The CDR3 coding sequence is TGTGCCAGCTACGACAGGGACCCTAACTATGGCTACACCTTC. This gives the protein CASYDRDPNYGYTF.

The chain uses TRBV4-2 and TRBJ2-6; D uncertain. Per the germline V gene, CDR1 is LGHNA and CDR2 is YNFKEQ. The CDR3 sequence is 16 residues long. V gave up 0 bases and J gave up 0 bases, with 6 bases separating them. The CDR3 sequence: CASSQDPVSGANVLTF. CDR3 DNA sequence: TGTGCCAGCAGCCAAGATCCGGTCTCTGGGGCCAACGTCCTGACTTTC.

A few counts support this clonotype. The chain carries TRBV4-2 and TRBJ2-3; D is perhaps TRBD2 (5 bases). The V end was cut by 4 bases, the J end by 4 bases, with 18 bases between. Germline V CDR1 and CDR2: LGHNA, YNFKEQ. The CDR3 has 16 amino acids. CDR3 in DNA: TGTGCCAGCAGCCCAGAGCGGCCCAGTGGGGCAGATACGCAGTATTTT. Translation gives CASSPERPSGADTQYF.

This chain connects TRBV9 to TRBJ2-2, with D unclear. Germline V gene lookup returns CDR1 SGDLS and CDR2 YYNGEE. The CDR3 extends over 11 amino acids. The V end was cut by 7 bases, the J end by 7 bases, with 8 bases between. In DNA, the CDR3 is TGTGCCAGCCGGAGTGGCGGGGAGCTGTTTTTT. This gives the protein CASRSGGELFF.

This clonotype was found a few times. The chain joins TRBV5-1 to TRBJ2-1; 7 bases agree with TRBD2. With 4 bases clipped from V and 9 bases from J, the junction kept 19 bases outside the gene matches. This CDR3 comprises 17 residues. CDR1 is SGHRS and CDR2 is YFSETQ in the germline V gene. Written as DNA, the CDR3 is TGCGCCAGCAGCCCCCCTGAGACTAGCTATGGGCGGGGTGAGCAGTTCTTC. Amino acids: CASSPPETSYGRGEQFF.

The J gene is TRBJ2-7, the V gene TRBV20-1, with 9 nucleotides matching TRBD2. The CDR3 runs to 16 residues. Germline V gene sequence: CDR1 DFQATT, CDR2 SNEGSKA (reference sequence). The junction had 11 bases not matched to a gene; V was cut back by 4 bases and J by 1 base. In DNA form, the CDR3 reads TGCAGTGCTATCATTCGACCTACTAGCGGGTCCTACGAGCAGTACTTC. As protein: CSAIIRPTSGSYEQYF.

This sequence joins TRBV12-3 or TRBV12-4 and TRBJ2-7; maybe TRBD2 (6 bases). CDR3 length: 15 amino acids. V lost 4 bases to trimming and J lost 2 bases, with 15 bases between them. The CDR3 sequence is CASSYRLDHPYEQYF. CDR3 nucleotides: TGTGCCAGCAGTTATAGACTAGATCACCCCTACGAGCAGTACTTC.

This clonotype has more than one count but fewer than ten. V usage is TRBV14 and J usage is TRBJ1-4; tentative D call: TRBD1 (6 bases). Looked up from germline, CDR1 is SGHDN and CDR2 is FVKESK. V shed 0 bases and J shed 8 bases, with 13 bases lying between them. The CDR3 is made up of 15 amino acids. DNA for the CDR3: TGTGCCAGCAGCCAAGATCGGTACAGGGAAGAAAAACTGTTTTTT. Encoded protein: CASSQDRYREEKLFF.

There are many counts of this clonotype. V gene TRBV24-1 combines with J gene TRBJ2-2; 10 nucleotides match TRBD2. The CDR3 runs to 15 residues. V lost 9 bases and J lost 2; bases outside the gene matches: 5. The V gene's germline CDR1 is KGHDR and CDR2 SFDVKD. The CDR3 here is CATAVAGGNTGELFF. The CDR3 DNA reads as TGTGCCACCGCCGTAGCGGGAGGTAACACCGGGGAGCTGTTTTTT.

This clonotype was counted ten times or more. This chain joins TRBV27 and TRBJ2-5; a possible D gene is TRBD2 (6 bases). This CDR3 spans 15 amino acids. Germline V lookup: CDR1 MNHEY, CDR2 SMNVEV (reference sequence). V was clipped by 7 bases and J by 2 bases, with 17 bases between them. As DNA, the CDR3 is TGTGCCAGCAAAGGCGGGATTGGGGGACAAGAGACCCAGTACTTC. Protein: CASKGGIGGQETQYF.

This clonotype has at least ten counts. The chain uses TRBV11-1 and TRBJ2-1; D may match TRBD1 or TRBD2 (5 bases each). The germline CDR1 and CDR2 sequences are SGHAT and FQDESV (reference sequence). The V end lost 2 bases, the J end lost 5 bases, and 25 bases lay between the germline ends. CDR3 length: 19 amino acids. DNA of the CDR3: TGTGCCAGCAGCTTAAATCTTCGGGGCCTCGAAGCCTTAGACAATGAGCAGTTCTTC. Translating gives CASSLNLRGLEALDNEQFF.

J is TRBJ2-7 and V is TRBV10-3; TRBD2 matches 9 bases. This CDR3 region has 19 residues. Germline V gene lookup returns CDR1 ENHRY and CDR2 SYGVKD. J gave up 1 base and V 10 bases, and 23 bases lay outside the gene matches. The CDR3 protein is CATPGTAFLKRGESYEQYF. CDR3 nucleotides: TGTGCCACCCCGGGCACCGCCTTTCTGAAGCGGGGGGAGTCCTACGAGCAGTACTTC.

This chain joins TRBV4-2 and TRBJ2-2; TRBD2 is a possible D gene (5 bases). CDR1 and CDR2 (germline): LGHNA, YNFKEQ. V gave up 1 base and J gave up 4 bases, with 22 bases separating them. The CDR3 extends over 19 amino acids. The CDR3 bases are TGTGCCAGCAGCCAAGGCCTTAGCGCCCGTTCGCCCCGCACCGGGGAGCTGTTTTTT. Translated, it gives CASSQGLSARSPRTGELFF.

This clonotype was counted only a few times. The chain recombines TRBV9 with TRBJ1-1; D possibly corresponds to TRBD1 (5 bases). V lost 0 bases and J 1 base, leaving 7 bases between the germline ends. Germline V gene data show CDR1 as SGDLS and CDR2 as YYNGEE. The CDR3 is made up of 14 amino acids. In nucleotides, the CDR3 is TGTGCCAGCAGCGTAGCTACAGGGAACACTGAAGCTTTCTTT. Protein: CASSVATGNTEAFF.

This clonotype was seen many times. The V and J genes are TRBV28 and TRBJ1-1; 12 bases are shared with TRBD1. Germline loops: CDR1 MDHEN, CDR2 SYDVKM. Trimming cost V 7 bases and J 0 bases; bases outside gene matches: 12. The CDR3 has 18 amino acids. CDR3 in DNA: TGTGCCAGCACTGACGTACTGGGACAGGGGGCGATGAACACTGAAGCTTTCTTT. Residues: CASTDVLGQGAMNTEAFF.

This clonotype has just a few counts. V usage is TRBV19 and J usage is TRBJ2-1; TRBD2 matches 8 bases. The V gene end was trimmed by 5 bases and the J gene end by 7 bases; junction bases not matched to a gene: 13. Germline CDR1 LNHDA, CDR2 SQIVND (reference sequence). CDR3 length: 16 amino acids. CDR3 bases: TGTGCCAGTAGTTCCCGGACTCCCCGGGGGGGGAATGAGCAGTTCTTC. Protein sequence: CASSSRTPRGGNEQFF.

The J gene is TRBJ2-7, the V gene TRBV5-1, with D hard to call. CDR1 is SGHRS and CDR2 is YFSETQ in the germline V gene. V shed 6 bases and J shed 5 bases, with 15 bases lying between them. CDR3 size: 13 residues. In DNA form, the CDR3 reads TGCGCCAGCACGTACGGATATCCCAACGAGCAGTACTTC. The encoded protein is CASTYGYPNEQYF. The full variable domain, in which reference TRBV5-1 and TRBJ2-7 provide the parts outside the CDR3, is KAGVTQTPRYLIKTRGQQVTLSCSPISGHRSVSWYQQTPGQGLQFLFEYFSETQRNKGNFPGRFSGRQFSNSRSEMNVSTLELGDSALYLCASTYGYPNEQYFGPGTRLTVT.

This clonotype came up many times. This chain joins TRBV4-3 and TRBJ2-6, with D perhaps TRBD1 or TRBD2 (5 bases each). Germline loops: CDR1 LGHNA, CDR2 YSLEER. V lost 0 bases and J lost 2, with 11 bases in between. CDR3 size: 17 residues. The CDR3 sequence is CASSQDWVGPGANVLTF. CDR3 DNA: TGCGCCAGCAGCCAAGATTGGGTGGGACCTGGGGCCAACGTCCTGACTTTC.

The rearrangement uses TRBV28 and TRBJ2-5; 8 bases line up with TRBD1. V dropped 6 bases and J dropped 1; count of bases not matched to a gene: 10. The CDR3 covers 16 residues. Per the germline V gene, CDR1 is MDHEN and CDR2 is SYDVKM. The CDR3 spells CASSLDRGLPQETQYF. As DNA, the CDR3 is TGTGCCAGCAGCCTCGACAGGGGACTCCCCCAAGAGACCCAGTACTTC.

The chain recombines TRBV28 with TRBJ1-1; 8 bases align to TRBD1. The J segment lost 0 bases and the V segment lost 4 bases, leaving 13 bases of the junction unmatched. Germline loops: CDR1 MDHEN, CDR2 SYDVKM. The CDR3 consists of 18 residues. In DNA, the CDR3 is TGTGCCAGCAGTTCGAGGAGGGACAGGTGGTCCATGAACACTGAAGCTTTCTTT. This sequence encodes CASSSRRDRWSMNTEAFF.

The V and J genes are TRBV29-1 and TRBJ2-7; TRBD2 matches at 16 bases. Germline CDR1 is SQVTM and CDR2 is ANQGSEA. The CDR3 consists of 18 residues. Losses at the gene ends were 5 bases for V and 4 bases for J; bases not matched to a gene: 14. The CDR3 sequence is CSVIPGLAGGPKGYEQYF. The CDR3 bases are TGCAGCGTTATACCGGGACTAGCGGGAGGGCCGAAGGGGTACGAGCAGTACTTC.

The chain couples TRBV29-1 to TRBJ2-7; TRBD1 might be the D (6 bases). V was shortened by 6 bases and J by 4 bases, with 10 bases between the two germline ends. The V gene's germline CDR1 is SQVTM and CDR2 ANQGSEA. The CDR3 is made up of 11 amino acids. CDR3 coding DNA: TGCAGCGTGGTGGGACAATACGAGCAGTACTTC. Translating it yields CSVVGQYEQYF.

The gene calls are TRBV9 and TRBJ1-3; 7 positions agree with TRBD1. Germline lookup yields CDR1 SGDLS and CDR2 YYNGEE. This CDR3 is 16 amino acids long. J lost 0 bases, V lost 4 bases, and 7 bases had no gene match. CDR3 DNA: TGTGCCAGCAGCCCGAGGACAGGAGTCTCTGGAAACACCATATATTTT. The encoded protein is CASSPRTGVSGNTIYF.

This chain connects TRBV6-5 to TRBJ1-3, with TRBD1 matching over 10 bases. The germline V gene encodes CDR1 MNHEY and CDR2 SVGAGI. The CDR3 has 17 residues. V shed 0 bases, J shed 2 bases, and the junction held 4 bases outside the gene matches. DNA for the CDR3: TGTGCCAGCAGTTACTCGATTGGGACAGGGGCTGGAAACACCATATATTTT. Translation: CASSYSIGTGAGNTIYF.

This clonotype has a handful of counts. As DNA, the CDR3 is TGCAGCGTGGGTCCCCTAGGGATCCAAGAGACCCAGTACTTC. It translates to CSVGPLGIQETQYF. The chain employs TRBV29-1 and TRBJ2-5; D ambiguous. V was cut by 6 bases and J by 1 base, with 15 bases left in between. Germline V gene data show CDR1 as SQVTM and CDR2 as ANQGSEA. There are 14 residues in the CDR3.

This clonotype was detected a few times. V and J are TRBV4-3 and TRBJ2-3, with TRBD2 matching 9 bases. The V and J ends lost 0 bases and 2 bases, in that order; junction bases with no gene match: 6. The CDR3 is 17 residues long. Germline values: CDR1 LGHNA, CDR2 YSLEER. The CDR3 DNA reads TGCGCCAGCAGCCAAGATGGTGGCGGGAGGGCCACAGATACGCAGTATTTT. It codes for CASSQDGGGRATDTQYF.